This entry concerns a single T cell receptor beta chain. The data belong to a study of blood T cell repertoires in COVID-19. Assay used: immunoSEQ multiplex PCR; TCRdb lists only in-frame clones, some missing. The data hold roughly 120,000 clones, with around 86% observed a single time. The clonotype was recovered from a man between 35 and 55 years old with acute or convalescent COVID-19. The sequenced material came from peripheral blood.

The CDR3 region has the DNA TGTGCCATCAGCGAGCCAAATCAGCCCCAGCATTTT. Residues: CAISEPNQPQHF. This sequence joins TRBV10-3 and TRBJ1-5; no firm D call. Germline lookup yields CDR1 ENHRY and CDR2 SYGVKD. The CDR3 length is 12 residues. Trimming took off 6 bases at V and 4 bases at J, with 7 bases between the two ends.